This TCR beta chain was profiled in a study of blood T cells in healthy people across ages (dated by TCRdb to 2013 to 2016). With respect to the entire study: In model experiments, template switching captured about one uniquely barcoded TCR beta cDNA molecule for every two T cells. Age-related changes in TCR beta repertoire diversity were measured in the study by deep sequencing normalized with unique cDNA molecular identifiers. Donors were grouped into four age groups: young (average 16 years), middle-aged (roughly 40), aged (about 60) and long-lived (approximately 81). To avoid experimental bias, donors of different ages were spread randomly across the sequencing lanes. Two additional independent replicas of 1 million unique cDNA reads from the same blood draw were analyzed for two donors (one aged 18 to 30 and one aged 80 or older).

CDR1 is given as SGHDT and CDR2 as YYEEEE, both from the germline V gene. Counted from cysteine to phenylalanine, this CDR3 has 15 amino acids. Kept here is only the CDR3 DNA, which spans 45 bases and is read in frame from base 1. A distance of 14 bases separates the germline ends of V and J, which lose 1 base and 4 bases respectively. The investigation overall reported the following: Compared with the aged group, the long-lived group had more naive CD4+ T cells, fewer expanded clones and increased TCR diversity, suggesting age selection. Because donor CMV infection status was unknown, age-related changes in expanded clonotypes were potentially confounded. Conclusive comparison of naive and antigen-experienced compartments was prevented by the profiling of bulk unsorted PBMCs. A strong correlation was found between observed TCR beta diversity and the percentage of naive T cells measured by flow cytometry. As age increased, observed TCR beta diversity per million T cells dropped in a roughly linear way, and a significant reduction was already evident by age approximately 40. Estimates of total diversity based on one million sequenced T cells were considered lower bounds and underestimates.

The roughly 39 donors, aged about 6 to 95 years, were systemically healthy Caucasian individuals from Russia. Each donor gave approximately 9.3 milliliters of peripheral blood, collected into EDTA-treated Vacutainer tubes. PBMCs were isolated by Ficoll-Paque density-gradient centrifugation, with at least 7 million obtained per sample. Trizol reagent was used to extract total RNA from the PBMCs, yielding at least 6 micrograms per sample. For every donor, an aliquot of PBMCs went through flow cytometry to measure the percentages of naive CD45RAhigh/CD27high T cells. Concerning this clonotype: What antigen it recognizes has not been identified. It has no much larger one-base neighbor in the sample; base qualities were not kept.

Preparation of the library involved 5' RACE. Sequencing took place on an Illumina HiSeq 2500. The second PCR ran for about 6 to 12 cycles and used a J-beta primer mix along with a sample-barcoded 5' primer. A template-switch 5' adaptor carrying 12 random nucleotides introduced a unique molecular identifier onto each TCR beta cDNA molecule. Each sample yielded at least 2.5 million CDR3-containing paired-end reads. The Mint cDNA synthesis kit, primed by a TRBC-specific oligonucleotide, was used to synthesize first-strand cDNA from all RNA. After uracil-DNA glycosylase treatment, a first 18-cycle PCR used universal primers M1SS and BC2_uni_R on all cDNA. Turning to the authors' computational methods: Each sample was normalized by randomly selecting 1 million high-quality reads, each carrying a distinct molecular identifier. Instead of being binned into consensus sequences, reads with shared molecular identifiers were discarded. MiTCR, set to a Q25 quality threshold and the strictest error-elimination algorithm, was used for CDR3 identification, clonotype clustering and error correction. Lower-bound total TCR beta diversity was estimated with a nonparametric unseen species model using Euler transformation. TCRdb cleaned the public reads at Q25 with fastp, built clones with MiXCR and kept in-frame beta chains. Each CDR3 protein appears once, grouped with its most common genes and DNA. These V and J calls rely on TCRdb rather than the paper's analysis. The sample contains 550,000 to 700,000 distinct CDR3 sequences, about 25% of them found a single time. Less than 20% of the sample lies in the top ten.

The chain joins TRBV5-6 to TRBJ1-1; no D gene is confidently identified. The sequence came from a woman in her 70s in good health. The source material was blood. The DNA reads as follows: TGTGCCAGCAGCTTGTATACCGGCCGGAGCACTGAAGCTTTCTTT. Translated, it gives CASSLYTGRSTEAFF.